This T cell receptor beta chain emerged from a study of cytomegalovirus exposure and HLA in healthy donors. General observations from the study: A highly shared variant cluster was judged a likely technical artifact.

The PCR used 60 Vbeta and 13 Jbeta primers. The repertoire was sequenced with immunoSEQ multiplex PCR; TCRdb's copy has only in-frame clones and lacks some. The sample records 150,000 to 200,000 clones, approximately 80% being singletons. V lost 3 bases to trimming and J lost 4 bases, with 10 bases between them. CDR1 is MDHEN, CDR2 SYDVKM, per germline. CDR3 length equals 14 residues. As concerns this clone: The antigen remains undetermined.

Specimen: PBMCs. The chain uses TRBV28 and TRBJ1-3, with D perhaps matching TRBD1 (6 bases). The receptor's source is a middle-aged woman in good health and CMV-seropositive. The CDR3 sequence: CASSFAGAGNTIYF. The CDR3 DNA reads TGTGCCAGCAGTTTTGCAGGGGCCGGAAACACCATATATTTT.